Shown below are 21 T cell receptor beta chains from a single sample sequenced in a study of T cell responses to AZD1222 COVID-19 vaccine. TCRdb's table, derived via immunoSEQ multiplex PCR, lists solely in-frame clones and lacks some. The sample gives 100,000 to 150,000 clones, 89% of which show up once; approximately 6.8% is in the top ten. This sample comprised peripheral blood, obtained on day 0 of AZD1222 vaccination. The receptors derive from an adult in good health.

The chain carries TRBV19 and TRBJ1-2; D not certain. The CDR3 is made up of 13 amino acids. Trimming stripped 5 bases from V and 4 bases from J, with 11 bases between. Germline V gene sequence: CDR1 LNHDA, CDR2 SQIVND (reference sequence). As DNA, the CDR3 is TGTGCCAGTAGTTACCTTAGCGGCTATGGCTACACCTTC. This sequence encodes CASSYLSGYGYTF.

This chain joins TRBV15 and TRBJ1-1; a possible D gene is TRBD1 (6 bases). With 3 bases removed from V and 5 bases from J, the gap between germline ends came to 16 bases. The CDR3 runs to 15 residues. From germline, CDR1 is LNHNV and CDR2 YYDKDF (reference sequence). CDR3 in DNA: TGTGCCACCAGCAGGATAACAGGGATTGGTACTGAAGCTTTCTTT. It yields the protein CATSRITGIGTEAFF.

This clone was seen only a few times. V gene TRBV15 combines with J gene TRBJ2-7; maybe TRBD1 (5 bases). The V gene's germline CDR1 is LNHNV and CDR2 YYDKDF (reference sequence). The CDR3 is made up of 12 amino acids. The V end lost 1 base, the J end lost 4 bases, and 5 bases lay between the germline ends. The CDR3 protein is CATSRAGYEQYF. The CDR3 DNA reads TGTGCCACCAGCAGAGCAGGGTACGAGCAGTACTTC.

This chain's CDR3 is CASSGGHEAFF. The CDR3 region has the DNA TGTGCCAGCTCGGGGGGACACGAAGCTTTCTTT. The chain is built from TRBV7-9 and TRBJ1-1; tentatively, D is TRBD1 (6 bases). Trimming shortened V by 8 bases and J by 8 bases, and 12 bases separated the two germline ends. CDR1 and CDR2 (germline): SEHNR, FQNEAQ (reference sequence). The CDR3 extends over 11 amino acids.

This chain joins TRBV5-5 and TRBJ1-1; D gene ambiguous. V shed 2 bases and J shed 0 bases, with 8 bases lying between them. This CDR3 spans 14 amino acids. Germline CDR1 is SGHKS and CDR2 is YYEKEE (reference sequence). CDR3 residues: CASSFAGLNTEAFF. The CDR3 nucleotides read TGTGCCAGCAGCTTTGCCGGATTGAACACTGAAGCTTTCTTT.

The chain uses TRBV10-3 and TRBJ1-4; D is unresolved. This CDR3 comprises 14 residues. The germline gives CDR1 ENHRY, CDR2 SYGVKD. Trimming shortened V by 6 bases and J by 1 base, and 9 bases separated the two germline ends. The CDR3 sequence: CAISDKLTNEKLFF. The CDR3, as DNA: TGTGCCATCAGCGATAAATTAACTAATGAAAAACTGTTTTTT.

The chain joins TRBV30 to TRBJ1-1; possibly TRBD1 for D (5 bases). This CDR3 region has 15 residues. The ends were cut back, 1 base at V and 1 base at J, with 13 bases in the middle. Germline CDR1 reads GTSNPN; CDR2 reads SVGIG (reference sequence). CDR3 coding DNA: TGTGCCTGGAGTGCTTATATGCAGGGGAACACTGAAGCTTTCTTT. Translating it yields CAWSAYMQGNTEAFF.

The CDR3 nucleotides are TGTGCCAGCAGTGGGGGGGGAGCAGGGAACTCTGGAAACACCATATATTTT. It translates to CASSGGGAGNSGNTIYF. The chain links TRBV2 to TRBJ1-3, with D possibly being TRBD1 (5 bases). V dropped 4 bases and J dropped 0 bases, with 16 bases sitting between them. Germline V gene sequence: CDR1 SNHLY, CDR2 FYNNEI. The CDR3 is 17 residues long. Full variable domain (outside the CDR3, taken from reference TRBV2 and TRBJ1-3): EPEVTQTPSHQVTQMGQEVILRCVPISNHLYFYWYRQILGQKVEFLVSFYNNEISEKSEIFDDQFSVERPDGSNFTLKIRSTKLEDSAMYFCASSGGGAGNSGNTIYFGEGSWLTVV.

As for this clone: Other nucleotide sequences in the sample specify the same CDR3. V and J are TRBV5-1 and TRBJ2-5; D remains unclear. The V gene's germline CDR1 is SGHRS and CDR2 YFSETQ. This CDR3 region has 12 residues. Trimming removed 1 base at V and 2 bases at J, with 3 bases between. This CDR3 is CASSLSQETQYF. CDR3 nucleotides: TGCGCCAGCAGCTTGAGTCAAGAGACCCAGTACTTC.

The chain couples TRBV9 to TRBJ1-1; D unclear. V was pared by 4 bases and J by 5 bases, with 15 bases between. Germline CDR1 is SGDLS and CDR2 is YYNGEE. CDR3 length: 14 residues. CDR3 sequence (DNA): TGTGCCAGCAGCTTAAGCAGTGGACGTACTGAAGCTTTCTTT. This translates into CASSLSSGRTEAFF.

The chain combines TRBV3-1 (or the pseudogene TRBV3-2) with TRBJ1-4; D gene unclear. V lost 2 bases and J lost 7, with 5 bases in between. Germline V gene data show CDR1 as LGHDT and CDR2 as YNNKEL (reference sequence). The CDR3 is made up of 12 amino acids. CDR3 protein: CASSQMGEKLFF. DNA for the CDR3: TGTGCCAGCAGCCAAATGGGTGAAAAACTGTTTTTT.

V gene TRBV5-4 combines with J gene TRBJ1-2; D ambiguous. The CDR3 consists of 14 residues. Germline V gene lookup returns CDR1 SGHNT and CDR2 YYREEE (reference sequence). Trimming took 4 bases from V and 7 from J, leaving 17 bases between them. CDR3 sequence: CASSLVPGLGGYTF. The CDR3 region has the DNA TGTGCCAGCAGCCTGGTCCCCGGGTTGGGTGGCTACACCTTC.

This chain joins TRBV30 and TRBJ1-2; unclear D gene. Germline-derived CDR1 and CDR2 are GTSNPN and SVGIG (reference sequence). V lost 0 bases, J lost 4 bases, and 9 bases lay in between. The CDR3 is 13 amino acids. The CDR3 region is CAWSVAGIYGYTF. The CDR3, as DNA: TGTGCCTGGAGTGTGGCGGGTATCTATGGCTACACCTTC.

V is TRBV30 and J is TRBJ2-7, with D tentatively TRBD1 (8 bases). V was pared by 5 bases and J by 7 bases, with 15 bases between. Germline loops: CDR1 GTSNPN, CDR2 SVGIG (reference sequence). The CDR3 sequence is 12 residues long. The CDR3 coding sequence is TGTGCCTGGTCTATACAGGGGGGGGAGCAGTACTTC. Translating gives CAWSIQGGEQYF.

This chain links TRBV19 with TRBJ2-1, with D tentatively TRBD2 (5 bases). Germline V CDR1 and CDR2: LNHDA, SQIVND (reference sequence). The CDR3 totals 12 residues. V was pared by 10 bases and J by 3 bases, with 10 bases between. CDR3 loop: CATAGNYNEQFF. The CDR3 DNA reads TGTGCCACGGCGGGCAACTACAATGAGCAGTTCTTC.

The gene calls are TRBV2 and TRBJ1-6; D is perhaps TRBD1 (6 bases). Germline CDR1 is SNHLY and CDR2 is FYNNEI. The V and J ends lost 6 bases and 11 bases respectively, with 17 bases between them. The length of the CDR3 is 14 residues. The CDR3 DNA sequence: TGTGCCAGCAGCGAACAGGGAGGGAAAGCACCCCTCCACTTT. This translates into CASSEQGGKAPLHF.

The chain combines TRBV4-1 with TRBJ2-2; D is undetermined. V was trimmed by 0 bases and J by 5 bases, leaving 10 bases between them. Germline CDR1 and CDR2: MGHRA and YSYEKL. The length of the CDR3 is 15 residues. CDR3 coding DNA: TGCGCCAGCAGCCAAGAAGGGCGCAATACCGGGGAGCTGTTTTTT. Translating gives CASSQEGRNTGELFF.

A few counts support this clone. This chain joins TRBV6-5 and TRBJ1-2, with a possible D match to TRBD1 (5 bases). Germline lookup yields CDR1 MNHEY and CDR2 SVGAGI. This CDR3 is 13 amino acids long. Trimming removed 4 bases at V and 10 bases at J, with 16 bases between. The CDR3 DNA is TGTGCCAGCAGTTGGGGGGAGAGAATGGACTACACCTTC. Its translation is CASSWGERMDYTF.

The chain combines TRBV2 with TRBJ1-6; 8 positions agree with TRBD1. The CDR3 covers 12 residues. V lost 6 bases, J lost 11 bases, and 3 bases stayed unmatched. Per germline, CDR1 SNHLY and CDR2 FYNNEI. CDR3 residues: CASSQGAPPLHF. The CDR3 coding sequence is TGTGCCAGCAGCCAGGGGGCTCCACCCCTCCACTTT. The variable domain in full, completed from reference TRBV2 and TRBJ1-6, reads EPEVTQTPSHQVTQMGQEVILRCVPISNHLYFYWYRQILGQKVEFLVSFYNNEISEKSEIFDDQFSVERPDGSNFTLKIRSTKLEDSAMYFCASSQGAPPLHFGNGTRLTVT.

The chain carries TRBV5-6 and TRBJ2-3; D is uncertain. The V gene lost 4 bases and the J gene lost 1 base, with 13 bases spanning the gap. The CDR3 has 15 residues. Germline V gene data show CDR1 as SGHDT and CDR2 as YYEEEE. The CDR3 loop is CASSLYSLGTDTQYF. CDR3 in DNA: TGTGCCAGCAGCCTCTACTCACTCGGCACAGATACGCAGTATTTT.

In nucleotides, the CDR3 is TGTGCCAGCAGCCCTCGGGGGGGGCGTAGTGAGCAGTTCTTC. It yields the protein CASSPRGGRSEQFF. The chain joins TRBV4-2 to TRBJ2-1; 8 bases line up with TRBD2. Per germline, CDR1 LGHNA and CDR2 YNFKEQ. The CDR3 runs 14 residues. Trimming took 4 bases from V and 9 from J; bases not matched to a gene: 8.